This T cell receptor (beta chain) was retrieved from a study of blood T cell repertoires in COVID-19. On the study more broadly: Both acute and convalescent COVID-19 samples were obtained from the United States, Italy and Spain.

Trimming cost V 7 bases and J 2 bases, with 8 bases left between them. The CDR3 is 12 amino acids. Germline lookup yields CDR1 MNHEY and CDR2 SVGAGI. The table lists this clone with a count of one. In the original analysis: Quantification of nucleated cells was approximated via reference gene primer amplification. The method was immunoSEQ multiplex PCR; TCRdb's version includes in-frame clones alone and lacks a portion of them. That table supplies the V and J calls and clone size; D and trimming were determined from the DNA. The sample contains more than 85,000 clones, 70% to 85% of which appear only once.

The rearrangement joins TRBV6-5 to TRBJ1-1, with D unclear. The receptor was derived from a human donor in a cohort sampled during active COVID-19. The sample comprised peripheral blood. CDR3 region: CASTGRNTEAFF. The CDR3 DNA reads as TGTGCCAGCACAGGCAGAAACACTGAAGCTTTCTTT.